The sequence of this T cell receptor (beta chain) was determined in a study of T cells in Graves' hyperthyroidism and ophthalmopathy. The CDR3 extends over 14 amino acids. V lost 5 bases and J lost 0, with 10 bases in between. From germline, CDR1 is MNHEY and CDR2 SMNVEV (reference sequence). TCR beta CDR3 sequences were amplified from RNA transcripts. The TCR CDR3 first-round RT-PCR relied on the HTBI primer set. TCRdb passed the multiplex PCR reads through MiXCR, listing each CDR3 protein once. The table has some 300,000 distinct CDR3 sequences, roughly 15% seen once. The receptor was isolated from a woman aged 40 to 50 with Graves' hyperthyroidism. The V gene is TRBV27, the J gene TRBJ2-5; D is perhaps TRBD1 (5 bases). The sequencing sample was made of blood. CDR3 in amino acids: CASSTGYHQETQYF. CDR3 bases: TGTGCCAGCAGTACAGGCTATCACCAAGAGACCCAGTACTTC.